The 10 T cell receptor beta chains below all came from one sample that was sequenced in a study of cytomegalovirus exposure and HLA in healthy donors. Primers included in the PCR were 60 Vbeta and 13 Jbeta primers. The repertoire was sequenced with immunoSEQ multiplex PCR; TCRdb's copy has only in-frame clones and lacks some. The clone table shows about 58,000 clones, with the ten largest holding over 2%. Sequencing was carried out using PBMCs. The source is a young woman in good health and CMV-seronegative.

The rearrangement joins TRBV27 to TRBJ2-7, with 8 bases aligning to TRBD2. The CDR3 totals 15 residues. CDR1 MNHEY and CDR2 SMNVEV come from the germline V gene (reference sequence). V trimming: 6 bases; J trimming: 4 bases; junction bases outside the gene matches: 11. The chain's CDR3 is CASSTLGAGDYEQYF. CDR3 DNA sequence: TGTGCCAGCAGCACCCTCGGAGCGGGAGATTACGAGCAGTACTTC.

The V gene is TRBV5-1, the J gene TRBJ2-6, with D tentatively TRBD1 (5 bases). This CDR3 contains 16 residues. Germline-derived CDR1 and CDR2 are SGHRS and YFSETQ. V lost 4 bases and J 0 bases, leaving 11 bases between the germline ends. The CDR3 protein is CASSITRGSGANVLTF. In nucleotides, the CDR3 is TGCGCCAGCAGCATCACAAGGGGCTCTGGGGCCAACGTCCTGACTTTC.

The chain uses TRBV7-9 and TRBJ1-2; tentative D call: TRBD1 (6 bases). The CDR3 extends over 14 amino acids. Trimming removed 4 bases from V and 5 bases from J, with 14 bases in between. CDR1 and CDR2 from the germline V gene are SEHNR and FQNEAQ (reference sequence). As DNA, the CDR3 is TGTGCCAGCAGCTCAGCCGGGACAAGTTATGGCTACACCTTC. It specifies CASSSAGTSYGYTF.

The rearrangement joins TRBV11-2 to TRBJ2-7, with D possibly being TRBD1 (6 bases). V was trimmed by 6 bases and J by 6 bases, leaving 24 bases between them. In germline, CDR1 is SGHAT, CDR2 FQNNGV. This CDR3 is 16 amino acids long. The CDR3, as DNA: TGTGCCAGCAGTCTTAGAATGTATAGACAGGAGAGCGAGCAGTACTTC. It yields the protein CASSLRMYRQESEQYF.

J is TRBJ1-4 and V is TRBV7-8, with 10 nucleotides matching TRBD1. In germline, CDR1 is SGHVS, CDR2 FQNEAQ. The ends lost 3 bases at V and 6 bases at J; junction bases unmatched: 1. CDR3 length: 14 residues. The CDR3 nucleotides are TGTGCCAGCAGCTTGACAGGGGGCCATGAAAAACTGTTTTTT. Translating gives CASSLTGGHEKLFF.

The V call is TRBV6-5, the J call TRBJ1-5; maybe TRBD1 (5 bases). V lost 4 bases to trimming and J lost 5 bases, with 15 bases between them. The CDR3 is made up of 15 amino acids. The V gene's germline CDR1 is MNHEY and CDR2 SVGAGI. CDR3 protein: CASSSGGEGDQPQHF. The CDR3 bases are TGTGCCAGCAGTTCCGGGGGAGAAGGGGATCAGCCCCAGCATTTT.

Here the CDR3 DNA reads TGCGCCAGCAGTACCGCCGGGACTCTCCCGGGAGAGACCCAGTACTTC. This encodes CASSTAGTLPGETQYF. The chain carries TRBV5-1 and TRBJ2-5; a possible D gene is TRBD2 (6 bases). The CDR3 has 16 residues. The V and J ends lost 5 bases and 4 bases respectively, with 21 bases between them. Germline CDR1 reads SGHRS; CDR2 reads YFSETQ.

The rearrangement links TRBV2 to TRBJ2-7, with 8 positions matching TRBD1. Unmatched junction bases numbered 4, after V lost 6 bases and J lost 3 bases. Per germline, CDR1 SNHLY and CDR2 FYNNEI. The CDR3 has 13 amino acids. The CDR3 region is CASSVTGGYEQYF. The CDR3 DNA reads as TGTGCCAGCAGCGTCACAGGGGGCTACGAGCAGTACTTC. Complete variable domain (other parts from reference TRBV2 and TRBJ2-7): EPEVTQTPSHQVTQMGQEVILRCVPISNHLYFYWYRQILGQKVEFLVSFYNNEISEKSEIFDDQFSVERPDGSNFTLKIRSTKLEDSAMYFCASSVTGGYEQYFGPGTRLTVT.

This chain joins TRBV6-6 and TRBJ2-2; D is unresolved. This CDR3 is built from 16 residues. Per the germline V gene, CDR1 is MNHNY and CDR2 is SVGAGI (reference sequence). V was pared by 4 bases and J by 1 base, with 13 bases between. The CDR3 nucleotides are TGTGCCAGCAGTTCTATAGCTCCTAAGAACACCGGGGAGCTGTTTTTT. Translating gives CASSSIAPKNTGELFF.

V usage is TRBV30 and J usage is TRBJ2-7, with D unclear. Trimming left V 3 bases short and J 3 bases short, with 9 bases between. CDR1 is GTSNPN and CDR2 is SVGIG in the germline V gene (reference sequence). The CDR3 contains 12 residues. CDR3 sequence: CAWRARDYEQYF. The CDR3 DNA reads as TGTGCCTGGAGAGCAAGAGACTACGAGCAGTACTTC.